This is a list of T cell receptor beta chains from one sample in a study of shared clonotypes between healthy human individuals. Produced via immunoSEQ multiplex PCR; TCRdb's table is partial and in-frame only. The sample lists about 380,000 clones, around 96% occurring once. Material for sequencing was memory CD8+ T cells sorted from blood. These TCRs come from a man younger than 40 in good health. Both conserved end residues are part of each CDR3. Each record gives: D gene, CDR3 length, clone size, J gene, V gene, CDR3 protein, CDR3 DNA. A D gene is named only where the DNA matches it firmly. Rows may omit the clone size; those that give it use once, few, many or a size class.

d_gene: NA; len: 13; abundance: NA; j_gene: TRBJ2-3; v_gene: TRBV6-6; CDR3aa: CASSWDSTDTQYF; CDR3nt: TGTGCCAGCAGTTGGGACAGCACAGATACGCAGTATTTT
d_gene: TRBD1; len: 15; abundance: NA; j_gene: TRBJ1-5; v_gene: TRBV10-3; CDR3aa: CAISERGTGDQPQHF; CDR3nt: TGTGCCATCAGTGAGCGGGGGACAGGGGATCAGCCCCAGCATTTT
d_gene: NA; len: 16; abundance: once; j_gene: TRBJ2-1; v_gene: TRBV5-6; CDR3aa: CASSLYGTGSYNEQFF; CDR3nt: TGTGCCAGCAGCTTGTATGGGACCGGTTCCTACAATGAGCAGTTCTTC
d_gene: TRBD2; len: 15; abundance: few; j_gene: TRBJ2-4; v_gene: TRBV6-5; CDR3aa: CASKAGGLAKNIQYF; CDR3nt: TGTGCCAGCAAAGCGGGAGGACTAGCCAAAAACATTCAGTACTTC
d_gene: NA; len: 10; abundance: NA; j_gene: TRBJ2-1; v_gene: TRBV29-1; CDR3aa: CSGGGNEQFF; CDR3nt: TGCAGCGGAGGGGGCAATGAGCAGTTCTTC
d_gene: TRBD2; len: 17; abundance: NA; j_gene: TRBJ2-1; v_gene: TRBV18; CDR3aa: CASSPREAGGSYNEQFF; CDR3nt: TGTGCCAGCTCACCTCGGGAAGCGGGAGGCTCCTACAATGAGCAGTTCTTC
d_gene: TRBD2; len: 17; abundance: NA; j_gene: TRBJ2-3; v_gene: TRBV27; CDR3aa: CASSLGSGRAFTDTQYF; CDR3nt: TGTGCCAGCAGTTTAGGTAGCGGGAGGGCCTTTACAGATACGCAGTATTTT
d_gene: TRBD1; len: 16; abundance: NA; j_gene: TRBJ2-7; v_gene: TRBV27; CDR3aa: CASSFYSGTGVYEQYF; CDR3nt: TGTGCCAGCAGTTTCTATTCCGGGACAGGGGTGTACGAGCAGTACTTC
d_gene: NA; len: 12; abundance: NA; j_gene: TRBJ2-5; v_gene: TRBV28; CDR3aa: CASTERRETQYF; CDR3nt: TGTGCCAGCACCGAGAGACGAGAGACCCAGTACTTC
d_gene: NA; len: 13; abundance: NA; j_gene: TRBJ2-1; v_gene: TRBV10-2; CDR3aa: CASSALGGGEQFF; CDR3nt: TGCGCCAGCAGTGCCCTAGGGGGGGGTGAGCAGTTCTTC